This TCR beta chain is from a study of blood T cells in healthy people across ages (dated by TCRdb to the mid-2010s). For the study in its entirety: In model experiments, template switching captured roughly one uniquely barcoded TCR beta cDNA molecule for every two T cells. To track age-related changes in TCR beta repertoire diversity, the study relied on deep sequencing normalized with unique cDNA molecular identifiers. The donors were split into four age groups: young (average around 15 years), middle-aged (around 37), aged (more than 60) and long-lived (approximately 80). To avoid experimental bias, donors of different ages were randomly spread across the sequencing lanes. Using the same blood draw, the study looked at two additional independent replicas of 1 million unique cDNA reads for two donors, one aged 18 to 30 and the other aged 80 or older.

Study-wide conclusions, independent of this receptor: The long-lived group showed more naive CD4+ T cells, fewer expanded clones and increased TCR diversity than the aged group, suggesting age selection. As age increased, observed TCR beta diversity per million T cells dropped in a roughly linear way, and a significant reduction was already evident by age 40. Observed TCR beta diversity correlated strongly with the percentage of naive T cells measured by flow cytometry. Bulk unsorted PBMC profiling prevented conclusive comparison of naive and antigen-experienced compartments. Total diversity estimates from one million sequenced T cells were considered lower bounds and underestimates. Because donor CMV infection status was unknown, age-related changes in expanded clonotypes were potentially confounded.

Receptor libraries were prepared by 5' RACE. Sequencing instrument: Illumina HiSeq 2500. A second PCR of about 6 to 11 cycles was performed with a sample-barcoded 5' primer and a J-beta primer mix. Each TCR beta cDNA molecule received a unique molecular identifier from a template-switch 5' adaptor carrying 12 random nucleotides. Each sample yielded at least 3 million CDR3-containing paired-end reads. The Mint cDNA synthesis kit, primed by a TRBC-specific oligonucleotide, was used to synthesize first-strand cDNA from all RNA. All cDNA was treated with uracil-DNA glycosylase and then went through a first 18-cycle PCR with the universal primers M1SS and BC2_uni_R. Concerning the study's data processing: Each sample was normalized by randomly selecting 1 million high-quality reads, each carrying a distinct molecular identifier. Reads sharing molecular identifiers were discarded rather than binned into consensus sequences. MiTCR, run with a Q25 quality threshold and the strictest error-elimination algorithm, handled CDR3 identification, clonotype clustering and error correction. A nonparametric unseen species model with Euler transformation was used to estimate a lower bound on total TCR beta diversity. TCRdb's own reprocessing of the public reads used fastp at Q25 and MiXCR and kept productive beta chains. Rows are unified per CDR3 protein, each entry keeping the most common DNA and genes. The authors' filters were not applied to this entry. The sample yields 1.5 million to 2 million distinct CDR3 sequences; less than 50% were counted once. The top ten constitute around 2.1% of the sample.

The donors were roughly 40 Caucasian individuals from Russia, aged roughly 6 to 95 years, who were systemically healthy. Each donor gave around 9.8 milliliters of peripheral blood, collected into EDTA-treated Vacutainer tubes. Ficoll-Paque density-gradient centrifugation was used to isolate PBMCs, with at least 6 million obtained per sample. Trizol reagent was used to extract total RNA from the PBMCs, yielding at least 5 micrograms per sample. The percentages of naive CD45RAhigh/CD27high T cells were determined by flow cytometry on a PBMC aliquot from every donor. The cysteine opens and the phenylalanine closes a CDR3 of 15 amino acids. Of the read, only the CDR3 DNA is kept; its 45 bases are in frame from base 1. Taken from the germline V gene, the CDR1 and CDR2 loops are SGHAT and FQNNGV. V loses 4 bases, J loses 2 bases, and the germline ends lie 12 bases apart. Regarding this clonotype: Its antigen is not yet known. No base quality information exists; no much larger clone differs at one position.

The TCR was taken from a woman in her thirties or forties in good health. The sequence is built from TRBV11-2 and TRBJ2-1; a tentative D match to TRBD2 spans 6 bases. The sample consisted of blood. The CDR3 has the sequence CASSCGAGTYNEQFF. The DNA sequence is given as TGTGCCAGCAGCTGCGGGGCGGGCACCTACAATGAGCAGTTCTTC.